This T cell receptor (beta chain) stems from a study of OX40 agonist ivuxolimab in advanced cancers. Study-level results: In a subset of nonresponders, normalized T-cell clonal expansion was also low.

CDR1 is ENHRY, CDR2 SYGVKD, per germline. The CDR3 has 14 residues. The ends were cut back, 0 bases at V and 8 bases at J, with 13 bases in the middle. Produced via immunoSEQ multiplex PCR; TCRdb's table is partial and in-frame only. This sample yields tens of thousands of clones, of which more than 80% are seen a single time; 2% to 2.5% belongs to the top ten. Points on this clone: What it binds is not known.

This chain joins TRBV10-3 and TRBJ1-2, with D tentatively TRBD1 (5 bases). The sequence was obtained from an adult with an advanced solid tumor such as melanoma, head and neck, liver or kidney cancer. The sample here was CD4+ or CD8+ T cells sorted from blood, taken in a trial of the OX40 agonist ivuxolimab. The CDR3 DNA reads as TGTGCCATCAGTGAGTCGATAGGGGCTGGCGGCTACACCTTC. Residues: CAISESIGAGGYTF.